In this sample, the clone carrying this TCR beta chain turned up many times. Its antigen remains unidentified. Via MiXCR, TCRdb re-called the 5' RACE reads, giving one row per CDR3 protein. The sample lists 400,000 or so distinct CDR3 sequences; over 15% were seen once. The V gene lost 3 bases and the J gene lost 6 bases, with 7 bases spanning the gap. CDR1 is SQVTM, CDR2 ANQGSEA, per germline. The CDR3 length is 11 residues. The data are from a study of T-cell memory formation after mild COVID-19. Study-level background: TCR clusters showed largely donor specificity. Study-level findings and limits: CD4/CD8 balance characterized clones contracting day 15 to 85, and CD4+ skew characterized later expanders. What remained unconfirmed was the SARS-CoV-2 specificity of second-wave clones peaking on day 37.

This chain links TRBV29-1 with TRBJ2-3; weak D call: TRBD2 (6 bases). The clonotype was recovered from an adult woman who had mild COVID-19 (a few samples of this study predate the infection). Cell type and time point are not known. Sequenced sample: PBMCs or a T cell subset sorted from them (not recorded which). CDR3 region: CSVEGGDTQYF. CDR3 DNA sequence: TGCAGCGTTGAGGGAGGCGATACGCAGTATTTT.